A single sample is the source of the 14 T cell receptor beta chains below, sequenced in a study of blood T cells in healthy people across ages. Primed by a sample-barcoded 5' primer and a J-beta primer mix, a second PCR proceeded for roughly 7 to 12 cycles. TCRdb passed the 5' RACE reads through MiXCR, listing each CDR3 protein once. This repertoire shows about 600,000 distinct CDR3 sequences, 40% to 50% found once; its top ten account for 20% to 25%. Material: blood. The receptors here all came from an elderly man in good health.

A few counts support this clonotype. The chain recombines TRBV9 with TRBJ2-3; no clear D. Trimming took 0 bases from V and 6 from J, leaving 11 bases between them. Germline CDR1 is SGDLS and CDR2 is YYNGEE. The CDR3 extends over 14 amino acids. The CDR3 is CASSVDTGRDTQYF. CDR3 coding DNA: TGTGCCAGCAGCGTAGATACTGGCAGGGATACGCAGTATTTT.

Written as DNA, the CDR3 is TGCAGTGCTAGCGGGCCCGGGGGAGAGGTAAAGGCTTTCTTT. The encoded protein is CSASGPGGEVKAFF. The genes are TRBV20-1 and TRBJ1-1; possibly TRBD1 for D (5 bases). This CDR3 comprises 14 residues. V was cut by 3 bases and J by 11 bases, with 22 bases left in between. Looked up from germline, CDR1 is DFQATT and CDR2 is SNEGSKA (reference sequence).

Of note for this clonotype: Compared with germline, one end of the junction differs, possibly owing to a read error. The CDR3 reads CASSLVGGFTYNKQFF. CDR3 DNA sequence: TGCGCCAGCAGCTTGGTCGGGGGTTTCACCTACAATAAGCAGTTCTTC. The rearrangement joins TRBV5-1 to TRBJ2-1; the D gene is possibly TRBD2 (6 bases). The length of the CDR3 is 16 residues. The germline V gene has CDR1 SGHRS and CDR2 YFSETQ.

This chain uses TRBV20-1 with TRBJ2-2; D perhaps matches TRBD1 (5 bases). The V gene's germline CDR1 is DFQATT and CDR2 SNEGSKA (reference sequence). V was shortened by 3 bases and J by 6 bases, with 20 bases between the two germline ends. The CDR3 is made up of 16 amino acids. CDR3 in amino acids: CSARQGRPRESGELFF. As DNA, the CDR3 is TGCAGTGCTAGGCAAGGCCGACCCAGGGAATCCGGGGAGCTGTTTTTT.

The J gene is TRBJ1-5, the V gene TRBV28; 12 bases line up with TRBD1. Trimming took 9 bases from V and 9 from J; bases not matched to a gene: 6. The CDR3 sequence is 13 residues long. The germline V gene has CDR1 MDHEN and CDR2 SYDVKM. The CDR3 coding sequence is TGTGCCAGTGGGACAGGGGGCAGTCGGCCCCAGCATTTT. Its protein product is CASGTGGSRPQHF.

This chain connects TRBV6-2 or TRBV6-3 to TRBJ2-3, with D possibly called TRBD1 or TRBD2 (5 bases each). In germline, CDR1 is MNHEY, CDR2 SVGEGT. This CDR3 has 17 residues. V was trimmed by 6 bases and J by 2 bases, leaving 21 bases between them. The CDR3 spells CASSTDGDGPPTDTQYF. The CDR3 DNA sequence: TGTGCCAGCAGCACGGACGGGGACGGTCCGCCCACAGATACGCAGTATTTT.

This clonotype was detected only a few times. The rearrangement joins TRBV5-1 to TRBJ2-1, with 9 bases matching TRBD1. After removal of 4 bases from V and 4 bases from J, the junction contained 6 bases not matched to a gene. The germline gives CDR1 SGHRS, CDR2 YFSETQ. This CDR3 is built from 15 residues. The CDR3 DNA reads as TGCGCCAGCAGCGCTACAGGGGGCCAGTACAATGAGCAGTTCTTC. It is translated as CASSATGGQYNEQFF.

Only a few counts were recorded for this clonotype. V usage is TRBV3-1 and J usage is TRBJ2-3; 7 nucleotides agree with TRBD2. Germline CDR1 reads LGHDT; CDR2 reads YNNKEL (reference sequence). There are 16 residues in the CDR3. The ends lost 4 bases at V and 2 bases at J; junction bases unmatched: 9. For the CDR3, the DNA is TGTGCCAGCAGCCTCCTACTGGGGGGGTACACAGATACGCAGTATTTT. Amino acid sequence: CASSLLLGGYTDTQYF.

This clonotype was counted between two and nine times. V and J are TRBV28 and TRBJ2-3, with a tentative D call TRBD2 (5 bases). This CDR3 has 13 residues. The germline V gene has CDR1 MDHEN and CDR2 SYDVKM. V was trimmed by 10 bases and J by 1 base, leaving 12 bases between them. The CDR3 sequence: CATLLEGTDTQYF. The CDR3 DNA follows: TGTGCCACCCTTCTGGAGGGCACAGATACGCAGTATTTT.

This clonotype has just one count. One end of the junction varies from germline; a read error may be responsible. The chain is built from TRBV7-9 and TRBJ1-4, with TRBD1 identical over 7 bases. The CDR3 is made up of 15 amino acids. Per the germline V gene, CDR1 is SEHNR and CDR2 is FQNEAQ (reference sequence). The DNA for the CDR3 is TGTGCCAGCAGCCCTGGACAGGCAACTAGTGAAAAACTGTTTTTT. This codes for CASSPGQATSEKLFF.

Only a few counts were recorded for this clonotype. This chain links TRBV29-1 with TRBJ2-7; D remains unclear. This CDR3 spans 12 amino acids. V lost 3 bases and J lost 3, with 9 bases in between. In germline, CDR1 is SQVTM, CDR2 ANQGSEA. CDR3 residues: CSVEISVYEQYF. The CDR3 nucleotides read TGCAGCGTTGAGATCAGCGTCTACGAGCAGTACTTC.

This rearrangement joins TRBV6-2 or TRBV6-3 to TRBJ2-5; D unclear. The germline V gene has CDR1 MNHEY and CDR2 SVGEGT. This CDR3 region has 13 residues. V was shortened by 1 base and J by 11 bases, with 14 bases between the two germline ends. This CDR3 is CASSYYGYNEQYF. CDR3 nucleotides: TGTGCCAGCAGTTACTACGGCTACAATGAGCAGTACTTC.

This chain's CDR3 is CASSRTLSAGYEQYF. DNA for the CDR3: TGTGCCAGCAGCCGAACCCTCAGTGCAGGGTACGAGCAGTACTTC. The chain has TRBV11-1 and TRBJ2-7; a possible D gene is TRBD1 (5 bases). The germline CDR1 and CDR2 sequences are SGHAT and FQDESV (reference sequence). This CDR3 contains 15 residues. V was shortened by 5 bases and J by 4 bases, with 18 bases between the two germline ends.

The CDR3 sequence: CASRLRTYTQYF. In DNA form, the CDR3 reads TGTGCCAGCAGATTGAGAACCTATACGCAGTATTTT. The V and J genes are TRBV12-3 or TRBV12-4 and TRBJ2-3; D ambiguous. The length of the CDR3 is 12 residues. V was clipped by 6 bases and J by 7 bases, with 11 bases between them.